This TCR beta chain was sequenced for a study of shared clonotypes between healthy human individuals. The CDR3 sequence is 12 residues long. V shed 6 bases, J shed 3 bases, and the junction held 0 bases outside the gene matches. CDR1 and CDR2 (germline): SNHLY, FYNNEI. Study-level results: Naive CD4 clonotype sharing across several donors was about 5.3%.

The table came from immunoSEQ multiplex PCR; TCRdb's copy has only in-frame clones and leaves some out. The sample holds approximately 2,300,000 clones, roughly 90% seen once. Notes on this clone: Its antigen is not known. The sample has other DNA sequences that encode this CDR3 too.

The chain is built from TRBV2 and TRBJ2-7, with 9 bases matching TRBD1. Sequencing input: naive CD4+ T cells from PBMCs. Subset: CD45RA+ positively selected. This TCR came from a man between 18 and 35 years old in good health. Some clones in this sample may be carry-over from other donors' samples. The CDR3 loop reads CASRTGGYEQYF. The CDR3 bases are TGTGCCAGCAGGACAGGGGGCTACGAGCAGTACTTC. The full variable domain, with the rest looked up from reference TRBV2 and TRBJ2-7, is EPEVTQTPSHQVTQMGQEVILRCVPISNHLYFYWYRQILGQKVEFLVSFYNNEISEKSEIFDDQFSVERPDGSNFTLKIRSTKLEDSAMYFCASRTGGYEQYFGPGTRLTVT.